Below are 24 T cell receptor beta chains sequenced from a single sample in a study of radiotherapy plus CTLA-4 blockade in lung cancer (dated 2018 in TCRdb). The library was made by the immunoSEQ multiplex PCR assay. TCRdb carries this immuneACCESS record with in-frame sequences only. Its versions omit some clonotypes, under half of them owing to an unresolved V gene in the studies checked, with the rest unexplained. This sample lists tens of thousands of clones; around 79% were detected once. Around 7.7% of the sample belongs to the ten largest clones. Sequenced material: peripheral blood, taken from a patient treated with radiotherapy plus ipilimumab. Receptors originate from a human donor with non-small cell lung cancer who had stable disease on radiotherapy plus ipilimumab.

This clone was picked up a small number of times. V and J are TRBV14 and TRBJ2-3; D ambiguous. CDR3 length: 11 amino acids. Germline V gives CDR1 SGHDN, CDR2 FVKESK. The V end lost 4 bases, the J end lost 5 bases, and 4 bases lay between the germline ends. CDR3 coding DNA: TGTGCCAGCAGCCTCGAAGATACGCAGTATTTT. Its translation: CASSLEDTQYF.

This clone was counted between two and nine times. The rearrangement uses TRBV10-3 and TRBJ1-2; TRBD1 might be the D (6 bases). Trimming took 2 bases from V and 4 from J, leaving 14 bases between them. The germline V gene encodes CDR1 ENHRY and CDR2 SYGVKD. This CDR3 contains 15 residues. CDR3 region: CAISETGKEGYGYTF. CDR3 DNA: TGTGCCATCAGTGAGACAGGGAAGGAGGGCTATGGCTACACCTTC.

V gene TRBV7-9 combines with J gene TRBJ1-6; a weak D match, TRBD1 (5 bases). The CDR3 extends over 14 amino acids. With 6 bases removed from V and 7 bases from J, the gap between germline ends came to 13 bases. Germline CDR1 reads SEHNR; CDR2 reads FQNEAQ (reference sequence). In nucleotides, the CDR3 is TGTGCCAGCAGTTACGGGACTGAGAATTCACCCCTCCACTTT. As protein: CASSYGTENSPLHF.

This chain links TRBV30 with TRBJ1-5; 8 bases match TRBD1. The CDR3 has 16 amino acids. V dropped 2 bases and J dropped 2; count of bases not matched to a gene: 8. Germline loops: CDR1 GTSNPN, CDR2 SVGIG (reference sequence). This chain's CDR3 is CAWSTKTGAGNQPQHF. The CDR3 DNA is TGTGCCTGGAGTACCAAGACAGGGGCGGGCAATCAGCCCCAGCATTTT.

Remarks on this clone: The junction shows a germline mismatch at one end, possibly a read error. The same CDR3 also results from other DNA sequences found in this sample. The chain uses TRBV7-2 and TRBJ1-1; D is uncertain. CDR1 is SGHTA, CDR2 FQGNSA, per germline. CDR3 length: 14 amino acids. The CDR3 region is CASSSSSGVTEAFF. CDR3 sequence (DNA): TGTGCCAGCAGCTCCTCTAGTGGGGTCACTGAAGCCTTCTTT.

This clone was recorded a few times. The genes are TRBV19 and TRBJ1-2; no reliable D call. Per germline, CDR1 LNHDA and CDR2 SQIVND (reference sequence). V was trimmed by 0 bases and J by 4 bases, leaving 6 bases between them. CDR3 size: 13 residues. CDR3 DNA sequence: TGTGCCAGTAGTATAGAAGACGGCTATGGCTACACCTTC. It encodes CASSIEDGYGYTF.

CDR3 bases: TGTGCCAGCAATCGGGACAGGATCCCTAATTCACCCCTCCACTTT. Translating it yields CASNRDRIPNSPLHF. This rearrangement joins TRBV6-5 to TRBJ1-6; 8 nucleotides line up with TRBD1. V lost 7 bases to trimming and J lost 6 bases; unmatched junction nucleotides: 8. CDR1 is MNHEY and CDR2 is SVGAGI in the germline V gene. The CDR3 spans 15 residues.

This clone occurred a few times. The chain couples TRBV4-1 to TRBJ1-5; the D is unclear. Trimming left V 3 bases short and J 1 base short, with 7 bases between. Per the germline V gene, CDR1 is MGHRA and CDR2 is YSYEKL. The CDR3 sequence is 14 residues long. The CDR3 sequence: CASSQSGSNQPQHF. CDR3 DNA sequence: TGCGCCAGCAGCCAGAGTGGGAGCAATCAGCCCCAGCATTTT.

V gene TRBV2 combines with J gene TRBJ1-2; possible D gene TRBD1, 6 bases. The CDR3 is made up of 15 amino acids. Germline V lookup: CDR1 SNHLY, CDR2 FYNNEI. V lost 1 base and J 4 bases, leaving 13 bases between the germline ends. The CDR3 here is CASSEGGSGAYGYTF. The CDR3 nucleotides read TGTGCCAGCAGTGAAGGAGGGTCAGGGGCCTATGGCTACACCTTC.

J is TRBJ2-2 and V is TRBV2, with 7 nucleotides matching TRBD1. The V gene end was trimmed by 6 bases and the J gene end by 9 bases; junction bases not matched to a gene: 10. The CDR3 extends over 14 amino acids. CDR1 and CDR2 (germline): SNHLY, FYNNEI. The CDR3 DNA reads TGTGCCAGCAGAGCGACAGGGTCGAACCGGGAGCTGTTTTTT. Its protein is CASRATGSNRELFF.

The CDR3 loop reads CASSLAMGVTEAFF. The CDR3 region has the DNA TGTGCCAGCAGCCTCGCTATGGGCGTCACTGAAGCTTTCTTT. The V and J genes are TRBV4-2 and TRBJ1-1, with D uncertain. The CDR3 has 14 amino acids. V was shortened by 4 bases and J by 4 bases, with 13 bases between the two germline ends. In germline, CDR1 is LGHNA, CDR2 YNFKEQ.

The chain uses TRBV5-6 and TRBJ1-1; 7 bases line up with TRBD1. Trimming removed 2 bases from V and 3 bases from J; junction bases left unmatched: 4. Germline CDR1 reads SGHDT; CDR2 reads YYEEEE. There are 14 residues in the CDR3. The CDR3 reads CASSFVQGDTEAFF. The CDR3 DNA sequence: TGTGCCAGCAGCTTTGTTCAGGGGGACACTGAAGCTTTCTTT.

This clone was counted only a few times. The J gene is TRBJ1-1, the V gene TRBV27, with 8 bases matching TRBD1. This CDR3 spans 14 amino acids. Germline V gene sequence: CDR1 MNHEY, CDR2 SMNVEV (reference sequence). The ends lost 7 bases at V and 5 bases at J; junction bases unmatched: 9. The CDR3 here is CASKLRTGRTEAFF. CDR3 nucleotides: TGTGCCAGCAAGCTAAGGACAGGGCGGACTGAAGCTTTCTTT.

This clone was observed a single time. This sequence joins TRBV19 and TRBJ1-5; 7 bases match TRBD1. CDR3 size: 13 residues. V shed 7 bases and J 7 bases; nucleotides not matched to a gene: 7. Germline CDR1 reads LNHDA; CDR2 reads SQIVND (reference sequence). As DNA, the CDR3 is TGTGCCAGTACCCCGGACAGGCAACAGCCCCAGCATTTT. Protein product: CASTPDRQQPQHF.

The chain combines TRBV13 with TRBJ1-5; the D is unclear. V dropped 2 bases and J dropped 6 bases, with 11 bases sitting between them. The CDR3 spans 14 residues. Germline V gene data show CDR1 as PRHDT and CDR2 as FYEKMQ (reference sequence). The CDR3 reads CASSLSRASQPQHF. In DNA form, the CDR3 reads TGTGCCAGCAGCTTATCAAGAGCATCTCAGCCCCAGCATTTT.

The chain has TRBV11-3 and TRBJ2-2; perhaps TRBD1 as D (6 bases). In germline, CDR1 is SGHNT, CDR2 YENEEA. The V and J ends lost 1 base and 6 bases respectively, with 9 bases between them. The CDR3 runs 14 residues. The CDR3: CASSLGQVAGELFF. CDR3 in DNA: TGTGCCAGCAGCTTAGGACAGGTTGCCGGGGAGCTGTTTTTT.

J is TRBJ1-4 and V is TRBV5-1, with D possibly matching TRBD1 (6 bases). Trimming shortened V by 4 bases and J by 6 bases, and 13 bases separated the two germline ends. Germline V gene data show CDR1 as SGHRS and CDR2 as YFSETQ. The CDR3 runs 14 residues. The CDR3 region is CASSPGPGDEKLFF. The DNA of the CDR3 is TGCGCCAGCAGCCCGGGACCAGGGGATGAAAAACTGTTTTTT.

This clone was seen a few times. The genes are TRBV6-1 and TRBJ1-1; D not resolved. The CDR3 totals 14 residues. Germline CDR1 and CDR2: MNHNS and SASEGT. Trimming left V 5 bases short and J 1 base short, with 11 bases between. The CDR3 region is CASSYRIENTEAFF. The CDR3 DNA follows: TGTGCCAGCAGTTATCGAATAGAGAACACTGAAGCTTTCTTT.

DNA of the CDR3: TGTGCCACCGCCCTTAGGGGGCGGGGGTTGAACACTGAAGCTTTCTTT. Amino acid sequence: CATALRGRGLNTEAFF. The chain uses TRBV27 and TRBJ1-1; 7 bases fit TRBD1. Germline assignment: CDR1 MNHEY and CDR2 SMNVEV (reference sequence). The V gene end was trimmed by 10 bases and the J gene end by 0 bases; junction bases not matched to a gene: 14. CDR3 size: 16 residues.

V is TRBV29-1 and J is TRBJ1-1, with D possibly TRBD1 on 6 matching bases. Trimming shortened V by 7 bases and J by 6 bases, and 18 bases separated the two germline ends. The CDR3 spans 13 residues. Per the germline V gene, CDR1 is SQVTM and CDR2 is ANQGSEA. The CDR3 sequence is CSGGLNRDSEAFF. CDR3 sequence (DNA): TGCAGCGGTGGGCTAAACAGGGACTCTGAAGCTTTCTTT.

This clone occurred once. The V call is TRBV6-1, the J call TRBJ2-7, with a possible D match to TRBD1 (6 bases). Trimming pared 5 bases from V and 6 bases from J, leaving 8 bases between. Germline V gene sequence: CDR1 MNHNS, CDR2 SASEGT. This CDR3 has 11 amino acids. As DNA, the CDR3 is TGTGCCAGCAGTCGGACAGCCGAGCAGTACGTC. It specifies CASSRTAEQYV.

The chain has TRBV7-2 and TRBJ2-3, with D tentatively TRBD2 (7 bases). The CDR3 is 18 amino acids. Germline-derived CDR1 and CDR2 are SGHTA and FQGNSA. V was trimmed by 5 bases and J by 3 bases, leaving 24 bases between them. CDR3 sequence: CASSPRGERGVVTDTQYF. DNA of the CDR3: TGTGCCAGCAGCCCGAGGGGGGAGCGGGGCGTGGTTACAGATACGCAGTATTTT.

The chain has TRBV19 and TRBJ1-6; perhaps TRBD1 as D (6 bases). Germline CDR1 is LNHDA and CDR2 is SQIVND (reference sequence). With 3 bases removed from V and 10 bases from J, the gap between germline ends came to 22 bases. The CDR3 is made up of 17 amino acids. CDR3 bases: TGTGCCAGTAGTATCTTGGAAAGGAAACGGACAGAGTCACCCCTCCACTTT. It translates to CASSILERKRTESPLHF.

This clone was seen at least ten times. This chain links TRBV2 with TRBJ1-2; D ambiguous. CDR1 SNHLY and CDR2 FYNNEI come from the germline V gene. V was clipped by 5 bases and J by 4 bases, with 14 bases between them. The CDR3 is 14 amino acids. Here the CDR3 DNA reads TGTGCCAGCAGTTTAGTAGGCGGGCGCTATGGCTACACCTTC. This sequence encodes CASSLVGGRYGYTF.